This T cell receptor (beta chain) comes out of a study of blood T cell repertoires in COVID-19. Across the whole study: Samples representing acute and convalescent COVID-19 were sourced from the United States, Italy and Spain. Nucleic acid was either cDNA or gDNA, and it came from T cells, B-cell-depleted T cells, or PBMCs.

Authors' data handling: Counts of nucleated cells, estimated from reference gene primer amplification, were obtained. Assay: immunoSEQ multiplex PCR; the TCRdb copy retains only in-frame clones and omits some. V, J and clone size are taken as reported in that table, and D and trimming were inferred from the DNA itself. The sample lists about 73,000 clones, 65% to 90% occurring once. Trimming pared 3 bases from V and 0 bases from J, leaving 7 bases between. The CDR3 loop spans 13 amino acids. Germline values: CDR1 SGHNT, CDR2 YYREEE (reference sequence). This chain joins TRBV5-4 and TRBJ2-7; D ambiguous. The specimen sequenced was peripheral blood. The sequence was collected from a woman aged 55 to 70 with acute or convalescent COVID-19. The CDR3 spells CASSSQISYEQYF. The CDR3 nucleotides are TGTGCCAGCAGCTCTCAGATCTCCTACGAGCAGTACTTC.